Sequencing of this T cell receptor beta chain was carried out in a study of blood T cell repertoires in COVID-19. Background on the study: The United States, Italy and Spain provided the acute and convalescent COVID-19 samples.

Authors' data handling: For nucleated cells, counts were estimated from reference gene primer amplification. The data were produced by immunoSEQ multiplex PCR, yet TCRdb's version contains in-frame clones alone and is incomplete. The DNA was the basis for D and trimming; V, J and clone size are from that table. The table records hundreds of thousands of clones, less than 90% of them present only once. The CDR3 is 15 amino acids. The V end lost 0 bases, the J end lost 0 bases, and 9 bases lay between the germline ends. From germline, CDR1 is SGHRS and CDR2 YFSETQ. The sequenced material came from peripheral blood. The TCR comes from a woman older than 75 with active or convalescent COVID-19. The rearrangement uses TRBV5-1 and TRBJ2-5; D perhaps matches TRBD1 (5 bases). The CDR3 loop reads CASSLETAYQETQYF. Here the CDR3 DNA reads TGCGCCAGCAGCTTGGAGACAGCGTACCAAGAGACCCAGTACTTC. The whole variable domain, remainder taken from reference TRBV5-1 and TRBJ2-5, is KAGVTQTPRYLIKTRGQQVTLSCSPISGHRSVSWYQQTPGQGLQFLFEYFSETQRNKGNFPGRFSGRQFSNSRSEMNVSTLELGDSALYLCASSLETAYQETQYFGPGTRLLVL.